A single T cell receptor beta chain is shown here with its context. Its target is unknown. This sample was included in a study of graft-versus-host responses after intestinal transplantation. The J segment lost 7 bases and the V segment lost 8 bases, leaving 8 bases of the junction unmatched. This CDR3 is 15 amino acids long. Germline V gives CDR1 MDHEN, CDR2 SYDVKM. The protocol was immunoSEQ multiplex PCR, while the TCRdb copy is restricted to in-frame clones and leaves out a portion. The sample holds about 39,000 clones, about 96% seen once. The chain is built from TRBV28 and TRBJ2-2; 12 bases are a match to TRBD1. Specimen: unstimulated CD8+ T cells sorted from spleen or lymph node cells, collected before transplant. The sequence was obtained from a human donor who was the organ donor for an intestinal transplant. The CDR3 protein is CASGPGTGGFGELFF. DNA for the CDR3: TGTGCCAGCGGTCCCGGGACAGGGGGCTTCGGGGAGCTGTTTTTT.